This is a list of T cell receptor beta chains from one sample in a study of T cell responses to AZD1222 COVID-19 vaccine. Measured with immunoSEQ multiplex PCR; TCRdb has only the in-frame clones, and not every one. The profile shows some 90,000 clones, 70% to 90% of them singletons. Sequencing was performed on peripheral blood, taken on day 0 of AZD1222 vaccination. Receptors were obtained from an adult in good health. CDR3s include the opening cysteine and the closing phenylalanine or tryptophan. The D gene is left open where the match is weak. Rows may omit the clone size; those that give it use once, few, many or a size class.

clone_size: -; d_call: TRBD2; v_call: TRBV28; cdr3_length: 18; j_call: TRBJ2-7; cdr3_aa: CASSLPRFGGRVSYEQYF; cdr3_nt: TGTGCCAGCAGTTTACCTCGATTTGGAGGGAGGGTATCCTACGAGCAGTACTTC
clone_size: -; d_call: TRBD2; v_call: TRBV28; cdr3_length: 13; j_call: TRBJ2-1; cdr3_aa: CASSSPGGNEQFF; cdr3_nt: TGTGCCAGCAGTTCTCCGGGGGGCAATGAGCAGTTCTTC
clone_size: -; d_call: -; v_call: TRBV7-9; cdr3_length: 14; j_call: TRBJ2-1; cdr3_aa: CASSLSSLYNEQFF; cdr3_nt: TGTGCCAGCAGCTTATCGAGCCTCTACAATGAGCAGTTCTTC
clone_size: -; d_call: TRBD2; v_call: TRBV3-1/TRBV3-2; cdr3_length: 17; j_call: TRBJ2-7; cdr3_aa: CASSQGLAGGGSYEQYF; cdr3_nt: TGTGCCAGCAGCCAAGGCCTAGCGGGAGGCGGCTCCTACGAGCAGTACTTC
clone_size: -; d_call: -; v_call: TRBV7-3; cdr3_length: 13; j_call: TRBJ2-7; cdr3_aa: CASSSSDRPEQYF; cdr3_nt: TGTGCCAGCAGCTCATCCGACAGGCCTGAGCAGTACTTC
clone_size: once; d_call: TRBD1; v_call: TRBV28; cdr3_length: 15; j_call: TRBJ2-3; cdr3_aa: CASSSTGGLTDTQYF; cdr3_nt: TGTGCCAGCAGTTCGACAGGGGGCCTCACAGATACGCAGTATTTT
clone_size: few; d_call: -; v_call: TRBV16; cdr3_length: 14; j_call: TRBJ2-3; cdr3_aa: CASSQGTPTDTQYF; cdr3_nt: TGTGCCAGCAGCCAAGGTACTCCCACAGATACGCAGTATTTT
clone_size: -; d_call: -; v_call: TRBV20-1; cdr3_length: 11; j_call: TRBJ2-5; cdr3_aa: CSASPGASQYF; cdr3_nt: TGCAGTGCTAGCCCCGGGGCAAGCCAGTACTTC
clone_size: -; d_call: -; v_call: TRBV7-2; cdr3_length: 14; j_call: TRBJ2-3; cdr3_aa: CASSLGSSSDTQYF; cdr3_nt: TGTGCCAGCAGCTTAGGATCTAGTTCCGATACGCAGTATTTT
clone_size: -; d_call: -; v_call: TRBV3-1/TRBV3-2; cdr3_length: 13; j_call: TRBJ1-6; cdr3_aa: CASSPSNNSPLHF; cdr3_nt: TGTGCCAGCAGCCCCTCGAATAATTCACCCCTCCACTTT
clone_size: -; d_call: TRBD1; v_call: TRBV7-9; cdr3_length: 16; j_call: TRBJ1-2; cdr3_aa: CASSFPTGGEDYGYTF; cdr3_nt: TGTGCCAGCAGCTTCCCAACAGGGGGCGAAGACTATGGCTACACCTTC
clone_size: -; d_call: TRBD2; v_call: TRBV2; cdr3_length: 15; j_call: TRBJ2-3; cdr3_aa: CASSPRTSGTDTQYF; cdr3_nt: TGTGCCAGCAGTCCAAGGACTAGCGGCACAGATACGCAGTATTTT
clone_size: -; d_call: -; v_call: TRBV28; cdr3_length: 12; j_call: TRBJ2-7; cdr3_aa: CASRSTGYEQYF; cdr3_nt: TGTGCCAGCAGATCGACAGGCTACGAGCAGTACTTC
clone_size: -; d_call: TRBD1; v_call: TRBV11-3; cdr3_length: 12; j_call: TRBJ1-1; cdr3_aa: CASSSGTGTAFF; cdr3_nt: TGTGCCAGCAGCTCCGGGACAGGGACAGCTTTCTTT
clone_size: -; d_call: -; v_call: TRBV7-8; cdr3_length: 15; j_call: TRBJ1-5; cdr3_aa: CASSPGGGSYQPQHF; cdr3_nt: TGTGCCAGCAGCCCCGGGGGGGGGTCCTATCAGCCCCAGCATTTT
clone_size: -; d_call: TRBD1; v_call: TRBV7-6; cdr3_length: 16; j_call: TRBJ2-2; cdr3_aa: CASSPQTGTNTGELFF; cdr3_nt: TGTGCCAGCAGCCCCCAGACAGGGACGAACACCGGGGAGCTGTTTTTT
clone_size: once; d_call: TRBD2; v_call: TRBV14; cdr3_length: 14; j_call: TRBJ2-5; cdr3_aa: CASSPSGRVETQYF; cdr3_nt: TGTGCCAGCAGCCCTAGCGGGAGGGTCGAGACCCAGTACTTC
clone_size: -; d_call: -; v_call: TRBV5-4; cdr3_length: 14; j_call: TRBJ1-2; cdr3_aa: CASSPEGGLYGYTF; cdr3_nt: TGTGCCAGCAGCCCAGAGGGGGGGCTCTATGGCTACACCTTC
clone_size: -; d_call: TRBD1; v_call: TRBV6-5; cdr3_length: 13; j_call: TRBJ1-2; cdr3_aa: CASRTDRGYGYTF; cdr3_nt: TGTGCCAGCAGAACGGACAGGGGGTATGGCTACACCTTC
clone_size: -; d_call: TRBD2; v_call: TRBV7-9; cdr3_length: 16; j_call: TRBJ2-3; cdr3_aa: CASNPGTSGRLDTQYF; cdr3_nt: TGTGCCAGCAACCCTGGGACTAGCGGGAGATTGGATACGCAGTATTTT
clone_size: -; d_call: -; v_call: TRBV29-1; cdr3_length: 14; j_call: TRBJ2-2; cdr3_aa: CSVEGQENTGELFF; cdr3_nt: TGCAGCGTTGAAGGACAGGAGAACACCGGGGAGCTGTTTTTT
clone_size: -; d_call: -; v_call: TRBV28; cdr3_length: 17; j_call: TRBJ2-2; cdr3_aa: CASKPPERLENTGELFF; cdr3_nt: TGTGCCAGCAAACCTCCAGAGAGACTCGAAAACACCGGGGAGCTGTTTTTT
clone_size: few; d_call: -; v_call: TRBV4-2; cdr3_length: 14; j_call: TRBJ2-2; cdr3_aa: CASSHGVNTGELFF; cdr3_nt: TGTGCCAGCAGCCATGGGGTGAACACCGGGGAGCTGTTTTTT
clone_size: -; d_call: -; v_call: TRBV11-2; cdr3_length: 16; j_call: TRBJ2-7; cdr3_aa: CASSGYRGLIPYEQYF; cdr3_nt: TGTGCCAGCAGCGGTTACAGGGGACTAATTCCCTACGAGCAGTACTTC
clone_size: -; d_call: -; v_call: TRBV7-2; cdr3_length: 14; j_call: TRBJ1-3; cdr3_aa: CASSFGSAGNTIYF; cdr3_nt: TGTGCCAGCAGCTTCGGGTCGGCAGGAAACACCATATATTTT
clone_size: -; d_call: TRBD1; v_call: TRBV28; cdr3_length: 16; j_call: TRBJ1-6; cdr3_aa: CASSIPVGTENSPLHF; cdr3_nt: TGTGCCAGCAGCATCCCTGTAGGGACAGAGAATTCACCCCTCCACTTT
clone_size: few; d_call: TRBD1; v_call: TRBV19; cdr3_length: 14; j_call: TRBJ2-3; cdr3_aa: CASSIATGPDTQYF; cdr3_nt: TGTGCCAGTAGTATAGCGACAGGGCCAGATACGCAGTATTTT
clone_size: -; d_call: TRBD2; v_call: TRBV10-2; cdr3_length: 18; j_call: TRBJ2-3; cdr3_aa: CASSEPIGTSGSTDTQYF; cdr3_nt: TGCGCCAGCAGTGAGCCCATCGGGACTAGCGGGAGCACAGATACGCAGTATTTT
clone_size: -; d_call: -; v_call: TRBV5-1; cdr3_length: 12; j_call: TRBJ2-5; cdr3_aa: CASSTDQETQYF; cdr3_nt: TGCGCCAGCAGCACGGACCAAGAGACCCAGTACTTC
clone_size: -; d_call: -; v_call: TRBV28; cdr3_length: 17; j_call: TRBJ2-7; cdr3_aa: CASSPPPGYFFGYEQYF; cdr3_nt: TGTGCCAGCAGTCCACCTCCAGGGTATTTCTTCGGCTACGAGCAGTACTTC
clone_size: few; d_call: TRBD2; v_call: TRBV28; cdr3_length: 13; j_call: TRBJ2-7; cdr3_aa: CASSLAGGYEQYF; cdr3_nt: TGTGCCAGCAGTTTAGCGGGGGGCTACGAGCAGTACTTC
clone_size: -; d_call: -; v_call: TRBV27; cdr3_length: 19; j_call: TRBJ2-7; cdr3_aa: CASSTMSLGLGGSSYEQYF; cdr3_nt: TGTGCCAGCAGTACGATGTCTTTGGGGCTAGGCGGTAGCTCCTACGAGCAGTACTTC
clone_size: -; d_call: TRBD1; v_call: TRBV12-3/TRBV12-4; cdr3_length: 13; j_call: TRBJ1-5; cdr3_aa: CASRGTGNQPQHF; cdr3_nt: TGTGCCAGCAGGGGGACAGGTAATCAGCCCCAGCATTTT
clone_size: -; d_call: -; v_call: TRBV28; cdr3_length: 12; j_call: TRBJ1-2; cdr3_aa: CASSWQTYGYTF; cdr3_nt: TGTGCCAGCAGTTGGCAGACCTATGGCTACACCTTC
clone_size: -; d_call: -; v_call: TRBV29-1; cdr3_length: 10; j_call: TRBJ1-1; cdr3_aa: CSAGTTEAFF; cdr3_nt: TGCAGCGCAGGGACCACTGAAGCTTTCTTT
clone_size: -; d_call: TRBD2; v_call: TRBV9; cdr3_length: 19; j_call: TRBJ2-1; cdr3_aa: CASSSIPSGLAGPYNEQFF; cdr3_nt: TGTGCCAGCAGCTCCATTCCGTCGGGACTAGCGGGACCATACAATGAGCAGTTCTTC
clone_size: -; d_call: -; v_call: TRBV2; cdr3_length: 19; j_call: TRBJ1-4; cdr3_aa: CASSPSWGDQITTNEKLFF; cdr3_nt: TGTGCCAGCAGTCCCTCCTGGGGAGACCAGATAACAACTAATGAAAAACTGTTTTTT
clone_size: -; d_call: -; v_call: TRBV7-2; cdr3_length: 14; j_call: TRBJ2-7; cdr3_aa: CASSLTRGVYEQYF; cdr3_nt: TGTGCCAGCAGCCTGACTAGGGGGGTCTACGAGCAGTACTTC
clone_size: once; d_call: TRBD1; v_call: TRBV2; cdr3_length: 14; j_call: TRBJ1-2; cdr3_aa: CASKEDRRSRGYTF; cdr3_nt: TGTGCCAGCAAGGAGGACAGGAGGTCTCGGGGCTACACCTTC
clone_size: -; d_call: -; v_call: TRBV7-2; cdr3_length: 15; j_call: TRBJ1-5; cdr3_aa: CASSLEGLGNQPQHF; cdr3_nt: TGTGCCAGCAGCTTAGAGGGGTTGGGCAATCAGCCCCAGCATTTT
clone_size: -; d_call: TRBD1; v_call: TRBV4-3; cdr3_length: 13; j_call: TRBJ2-7; cdr3_aa: CASSEGATYEQYF; cdr3_nt: TGCGCCAGCAGCGAGGGGGCGACCTACGAGCAGTACTTC
clone_size: -; d_call: -; v_call: TRBV12-3/TRBV12-4; cdr3_length: 13; j_call: TRBJ1-2; cdr3_aa: CASSLLAFDGYTF; cdr3_nt: TGTGCCAGCAGTTTACTGGCCTTCGATGGCTACACCTTC
clone_size: -; d_call: TRBD1; v_call: TRBV3-1/TRBV3-2; cdr3_length: 16; j_call: TRBJ1-3; cdr3_aa: CASSPQGGTSGNTIYF; cdr3_nt: TGTGCCAGCAGCCCACAGGGGGGGACCTCTGGCAACACCATATATTTT
clone_size: once; d_call: -; v_call: TRBV25-1; cdr3_length: 15; j_call: TRBJ2-5; cdr3_aa: CASSDPGAGAETQYF; cdr3_nt: TGTGCCAGCAGTGATCCAGGGGCAGGGGCAGAGACCCAGTACTTC
clone_size: few; d_call: TRBD2; v_call: TRBV7-2; cdr3_length: 15; j_call: TRBJ2-7; cdr3_aa: CASARERGSSYEQYF; cdr3_nt: TGTGCCAGCGCCCGGGAGCGGGGGAGCTCCTACGAGCAGTACTTC
clone_size: -; d_call: TRBD2; v_call: TRBV14; cdr3_length: 16; j_call: TRBJ2-3; cdr3_aa: CASSLRLAGVSDTQYF; cdr3_nt: TGTGCCAGCAGCCTCCGACTAGCGGGAGTGTCAGATACGCAGTATTTT
clone_size: -; d_call: -; v_call: TRBV27; cdr3_length: 13; j_call: TRBJ1-6; cdr3_aa: CASSFPGNSPLHF; cdr3_nt: TGTGCCAGCAGTTTTCCAGGGAATTCACCCCTCCACTTT
clone_size: -; d_call: TRBD2; v_call: TRBV27; cdr3_length: 14; j_call: TRBJ2-1; cdr3_aa: CASGTSGGYNEQFF; cdr3_nt: TGTGCCAGCGGAACTAGCGGGGGATACAATGAGCAGTTCTTC
clone_size: -; d_call: -; v_call: TRBV7-2; cdr3_length: 14; j_call: TRBJ1-4; cdr3_aa: CASSPEAANEKLFF; cdr3_nt: TGTGCCAGCAGCCCCGAGGCGGCTAATGAAAAACTGTTTTTT
clone_size: once; d_call: TRBD1; v_call: TRBV9; cdr3_length: 14; j_call: TRBJ1-3; cdr3_aa: CASSTRGRGDTIYF; cdr3_nt: TGTGCCAGCAGCACCAGGGGGCGCGGGGACACCATATATTTT
clone_size: -; d_call: TRBD1; v_call: TRBV10-2; cdr3_length: 16; j_call: TRBJ1-2; cdr3_aa: CASSESRQGANYGYTF; cdr3_nt: TGCGCCAGCAGTGAGTCGAGACAGGGAGCGAACTATGGCTACACCTTC
clone_size: -; d_call: -; v_call: TRBV7-9; cdr3_length: 15; j_call: TRBJ1-6; cdr3_aa: CASSSSASYNSPLHF; cdr3_nt: TGTGCCAGCAGCTCGTCAGCCTCCTATAATTCACCCCTCCACTTT
clone_size: -; d_call: TRBD1; v_call: TRBV30; cdr3_length: 14; j_call: TRBJ2-7; cdr3_aa: CAWSLGTGLYEQYF; cdr3_nt: TGTGCCTGGAGTCTCGGGACAGGGCTCTACGAGCAGTACTTC
clone_size: -; d_call: -; v_call: TRBV5-4; cdr3_length: 15; j_call: TRBJ2-7; cdr3_aa: CASSLAGITSYEQYF; cdr3_nt: TGTGCCAGCAGCTTGGCAGGGATTACGTCCTACGAGCAGTACTTC
clone_size: -; d_call: TRBD1; v_call: TRBV5-1; cdr3_length: 21; j_call: TRBJ1-5; cdr3_aa: CASYPRTSLAPTRGRNQPQHF; cdr3_nt: TGCGCCAGCTACCCTCGTACGTCGTTGGCCCCAACAAGGGGGCGCAATCAGCCCCAGCATTTT
clone_size: once; d_call: TRBD1; v_call: TRBV28; cdr3_length: 16; j_call: TRBJ1-5; cdr3_aa: CASSSRTGRGDQPQHF; cdr3_nt: TGTGCCAGCAGTTCCCGGACAGGGCGGGGAGATCAGCCCCAGCATTTT
clone_size: -; d_call: -; v_call: TRBV30; cdr3_length: 13; j_call: TRBJ1-1; cdr3_aa: CAWDSVRKTEAFF; cdr3_nt: TGTGCCTGGGACAGTGTTCGTAAAACTGAAGCTTTCTTT
clone_size: -; d_call: TRBD1; v_call: TRBV2; cdr3_length: 14; j_call: TRBJ2-7; cdr3_aa: CASTLRQGAYEQYF; cdr3_nt: TGTGCCAGCACCCTAAGACAGGGGGCCTACGAGCAGTACTTC
clone_size: -; d_call: TRBD2; v_call: TRBV30; cdr3_length: 14; j_call: TRBJ2-7; cdr3_aa: CAWSVLGGSYEQYF; cdr3_nt: TGTGCCTGGAGTGTACTCGGGGGGTCCTACGAGCAGTACTTC
clone_size: -; d_call: TRBD1; v_call: TRBV6-2/TRBV6-3; cdr3_length: 19; j_call: TRBJ2-1; cdr3_aa: CASSPSNIPTGGFPNEQFF; cdr3_nt: TGTGCCAGCAGTCCGAGTAACATCCCGACAGGGGGGTTCCCCAATGAGCAGTTCTTC